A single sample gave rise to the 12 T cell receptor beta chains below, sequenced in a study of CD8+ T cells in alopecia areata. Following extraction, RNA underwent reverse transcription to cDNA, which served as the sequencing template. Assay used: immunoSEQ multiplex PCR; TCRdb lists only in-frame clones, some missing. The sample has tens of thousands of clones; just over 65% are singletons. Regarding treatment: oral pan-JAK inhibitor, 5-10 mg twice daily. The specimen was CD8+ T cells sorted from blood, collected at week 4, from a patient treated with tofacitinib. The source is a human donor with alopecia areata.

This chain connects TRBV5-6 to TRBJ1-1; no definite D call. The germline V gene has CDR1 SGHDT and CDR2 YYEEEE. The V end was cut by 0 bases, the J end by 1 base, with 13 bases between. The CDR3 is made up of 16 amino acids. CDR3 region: CASSLADSPANTEAFF. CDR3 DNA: TGTGCCAGCAGCTTGGCCGACTCCCCAGCGAACACTGAAGCTTTCTTT.

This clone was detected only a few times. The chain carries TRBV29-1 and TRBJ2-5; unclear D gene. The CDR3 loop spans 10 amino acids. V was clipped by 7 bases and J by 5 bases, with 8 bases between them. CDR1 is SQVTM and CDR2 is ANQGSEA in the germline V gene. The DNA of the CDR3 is TGCAGCGCCCAAGACGAGACCCAGTACTTC. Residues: CSAQDETQYF.

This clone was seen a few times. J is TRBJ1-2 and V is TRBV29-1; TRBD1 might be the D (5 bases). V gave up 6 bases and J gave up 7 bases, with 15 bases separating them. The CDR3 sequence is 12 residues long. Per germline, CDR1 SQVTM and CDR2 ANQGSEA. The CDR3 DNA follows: TGCAGCGTCACCGGGACTGCGGGTGGCTACACCTTC. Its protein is CSVTGTAGGYTF. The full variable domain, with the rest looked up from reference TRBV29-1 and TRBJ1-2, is SAVISQKPSRDICQRGTSLTIQCQVDSQVTMMFWYRQQPGQSLTLIATANQGSEATYESGFVIDKFPISRPNLTFSTLTVSNMSPEDSSIYLCSVTGTAGGYTFGSGTRLTVV.

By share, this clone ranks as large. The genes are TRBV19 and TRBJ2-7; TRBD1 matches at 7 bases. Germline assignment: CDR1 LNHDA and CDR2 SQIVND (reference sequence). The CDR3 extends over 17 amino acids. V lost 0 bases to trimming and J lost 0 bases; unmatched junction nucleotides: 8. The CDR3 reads CASSIEITGTASYEQYF. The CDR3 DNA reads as TGTGCCAGTAGTATAGAAATAACCGGGACAGCCTCCTACGAGCAGTACTTC.

CDR3 sequence: CASSQEAPDGTRTYEQYF. As DNA, the CDR3 is TGCGCCAGCAGCCAAGAGGCCCCGGACGGGACCAGAACCTACGAGCAGTACTTC. The chain combines TRBV4-3 with TRBJ2-7; D tentatively reads TRBD1 or TRBD2 (5 bases each). V gave up 0 bases and J gave up 2 bases, with 20 bases separating them. In germline, CDR1 is LGHNA, CDR2 YSLEER. The CDR3 sequence is 18 residues long.

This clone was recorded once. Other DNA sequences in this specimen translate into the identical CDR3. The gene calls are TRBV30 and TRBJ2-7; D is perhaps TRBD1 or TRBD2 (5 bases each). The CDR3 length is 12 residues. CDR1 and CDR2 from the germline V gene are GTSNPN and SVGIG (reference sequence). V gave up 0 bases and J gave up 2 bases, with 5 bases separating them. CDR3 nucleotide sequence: TGTGCCTGGAGTGTGGGGGCCTACGAGCAGTACTTC. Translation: CAWSVGAYEQYF.

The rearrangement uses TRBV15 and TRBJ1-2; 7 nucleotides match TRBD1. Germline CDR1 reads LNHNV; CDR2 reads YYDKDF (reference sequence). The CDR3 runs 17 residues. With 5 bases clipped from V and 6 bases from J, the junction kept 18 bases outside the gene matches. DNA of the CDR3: TGTGCCACCAGCGGCGCCTATTCGCAGGGGGACGGAGATGGCTACACCTTC. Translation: CATSGAYSQGDGDGYTF.

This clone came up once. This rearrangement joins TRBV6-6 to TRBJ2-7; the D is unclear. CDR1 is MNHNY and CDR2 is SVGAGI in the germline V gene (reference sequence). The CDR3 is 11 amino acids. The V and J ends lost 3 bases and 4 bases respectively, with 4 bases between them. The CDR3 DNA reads TGTGCCAGCAGTTATAGGTACGAGCAGTACTTC. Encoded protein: CASSYRYEQYF.

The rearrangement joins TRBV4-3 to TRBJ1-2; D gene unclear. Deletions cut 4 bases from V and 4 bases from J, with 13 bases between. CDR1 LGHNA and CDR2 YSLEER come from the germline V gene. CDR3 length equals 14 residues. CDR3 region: CASSPSSQSYGYTF. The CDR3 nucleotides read TGCGCCAGCAGCCCCTCATCGCAGAGCTATGGCTACACCTTC.

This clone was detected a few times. CDR3 in amino acids: CSVEGQGLTEAFF. The CDR3 DNA reads as TGCAGCGTTGAAGGACAGGGCCTCACTGAAGCTTTCTTT. The V gene is TRBV29-1, the J gene TRBJ1-1; TRBD1 agrees at 7 bases. CDR1 and CDR2 (germline): SQVTM, ANQGSEA. The CDR3 length is 13 residues. The V segment lost 1 base and the J segment 4 bases; nucleotides outside the gene matches: 3.

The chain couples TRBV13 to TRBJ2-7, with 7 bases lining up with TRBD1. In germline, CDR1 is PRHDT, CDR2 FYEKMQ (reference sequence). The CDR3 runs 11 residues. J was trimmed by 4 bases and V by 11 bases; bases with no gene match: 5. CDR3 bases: TGTGCCGTACAGGGGATTTACGAGCAGTACTTC. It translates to CAVQGIYEQYF. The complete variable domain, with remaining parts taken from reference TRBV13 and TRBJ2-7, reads AAGVIQSPRHLIKEKRETATLKCYPIPRHDTVYWYQQGPGQDPQFLISFYEKMQSDKGSIPDRFSAQQFSDYHSELNMSSLELGDSALYFCAVQGIYEQYFGPGTRLTVT.

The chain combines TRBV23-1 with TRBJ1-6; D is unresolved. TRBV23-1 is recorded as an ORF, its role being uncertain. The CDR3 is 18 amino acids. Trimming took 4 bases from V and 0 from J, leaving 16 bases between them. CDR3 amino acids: CASSPWVTRSSYNSPLHF. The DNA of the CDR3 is TGCGCCAGCAGTCCTTGGGTGACACGTAGCTCCTATAATTCACCCCTCCACTTT.